This record covers a single T cell receptor (beta chain). All patients reached thyroid surgery having received no treatment beforehand. This sample stems from a study of metastatic and nonmetastatic thyroid tumors. TCRdb re-analyzed the PCR reads using MiXCR. The sample lists 15,000 to 20,000 clones, 37% occurring once. The CDR3 totals 16 residues. Germline assignment: CDR1 DFQATT and CDR2 SNEGSKA (reference sequence). With V trimmed by 1 base and J by 8 bases, 14 bases remained unmatched. The sequence derives from a female donor with papillary thyroid cancer or a benign thyroid nodule (not recorded which). Some clones in this sample may be carry-over from other donors' samples. V and J are TRBV20-1 and TRBJ2-1; 7 nucleotides line up with TRBD2. The sequencing sample was made of tumor tissue. The CDR3 here is CSARVAGHTVGDEQFF. The CDR3 bases are TGCAGTGCTAGAGTAGCGGGCCACACGGTTGGGGATGAGCAGTTCTTC.